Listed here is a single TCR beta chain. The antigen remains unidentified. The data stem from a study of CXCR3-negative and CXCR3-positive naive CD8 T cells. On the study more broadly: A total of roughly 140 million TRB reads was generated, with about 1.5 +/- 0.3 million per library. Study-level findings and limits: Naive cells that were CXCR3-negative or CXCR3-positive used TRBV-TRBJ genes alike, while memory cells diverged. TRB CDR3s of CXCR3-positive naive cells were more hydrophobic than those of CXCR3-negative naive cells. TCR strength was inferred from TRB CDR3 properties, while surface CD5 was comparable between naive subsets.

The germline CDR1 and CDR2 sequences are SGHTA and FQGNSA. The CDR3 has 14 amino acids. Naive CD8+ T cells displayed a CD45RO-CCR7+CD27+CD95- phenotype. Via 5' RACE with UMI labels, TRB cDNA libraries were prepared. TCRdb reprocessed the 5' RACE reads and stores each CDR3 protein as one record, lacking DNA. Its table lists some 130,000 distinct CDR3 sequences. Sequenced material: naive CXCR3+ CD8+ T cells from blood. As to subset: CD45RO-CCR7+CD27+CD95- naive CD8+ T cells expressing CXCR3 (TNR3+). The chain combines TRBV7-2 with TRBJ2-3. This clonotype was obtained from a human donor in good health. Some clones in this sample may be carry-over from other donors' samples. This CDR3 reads CASTFGMPPDTQYF. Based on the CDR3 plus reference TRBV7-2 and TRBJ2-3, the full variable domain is GAGVSQSPSNKVTEKGKDVELRCDPISGHTALYWYRQSLGQGLEFLIYFQGNSAPDKSGLPSDRFSAERTGGSVSTLTIQRTQQEDSAVYLCASTFGMPPDTQYFGPGTRLTVL.